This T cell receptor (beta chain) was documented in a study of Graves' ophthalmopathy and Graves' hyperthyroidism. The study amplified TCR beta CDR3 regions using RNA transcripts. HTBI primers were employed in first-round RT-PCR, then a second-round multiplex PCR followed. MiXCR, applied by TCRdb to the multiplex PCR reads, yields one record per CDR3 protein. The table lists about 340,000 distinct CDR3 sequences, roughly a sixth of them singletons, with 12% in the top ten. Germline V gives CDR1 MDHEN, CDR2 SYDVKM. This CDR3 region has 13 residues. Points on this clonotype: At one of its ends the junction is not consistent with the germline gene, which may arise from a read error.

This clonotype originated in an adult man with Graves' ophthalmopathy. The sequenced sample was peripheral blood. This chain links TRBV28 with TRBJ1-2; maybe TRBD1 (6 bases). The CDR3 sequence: CASSPPGQQGCTF. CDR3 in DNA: TGTGCCAGCAGCCCCCCAGGACAGCAGGGCTGCACCTTC.